This TCR beta chain was sequenced during a study of T-cell reconstitution after alpha-beta-depleted transplantation in children. It was with unique molecular identifiers that the TCRbeta library was prepared. TCRdb re-called the PCR reads with MiXCR, one entry per CDR3 protein. The repertoire consists of around 580,000 distinct CDR3 sequences, with approximately 30% occurring once and the leading ten covering about 35%. Per germline, CDR1 SQVTM and CDR2 ANQGSEA. The CDR3 is 17 amino acids. Trimming stripped 6 bases from V and 4 bases from J, with 27 bases between. This sequence originates from a boy younger than two with Wiskott-Aldrich syndrome, due to receive a stem cell transplant. The specimen was PBMCs, collected before TCRalphabeta/CD19-depleted stem cell transplant. J is TRBJ1-1 and V is TRBV29-1; the D gene is possibly TRBD1 (5 bases). CDR3 loop: CSVSAGFGVGGSTEAFF. CDR3 coding DNA: TGCAGCGTCTCAGCAGGGTTCGGCGTCGGCGGGAGCACTGAAGCTTTCTTT. Full variable domain (rest looked up from reference TRBV29-1 and TRBJ1-1): SAVISQKPSRDICQRGTSLTIQCQVDSQVTMMFWYRQQPGQSLTLIATANQGSEATYESGFVIDKFPISRPNLTFSTLTVSNMSPEDSSIYLCSVSAGFGVGGSTEAFFGQGTRLTVV.